This passage covers 14 T cell receptor beta chains from one sample sequenced in a study of blood T cells in healthy people across ages. Sample-barcoded 5' priming and a J-beta primer mix drove a second PCR of about 7 to 12 cycles. TCRdb analysed the 5' RACE reads with MiXCR anew, one entry per CDR3 protein. Among around 1,500,000 distinct CDR3 sequences listed, around two fifths were seen once. The sample was blood. Receptor source: a woman aged 18-35 years in good health.

CDR3 in amino acids: CASSLGLSEGKLFF. Here the CDR3 DNA reads TGTGCCAGCAGCTTAGGGTTGTCGGAGGGAAAACTGTTTTTT. This sequence joins TRBV11-2 and TRBJ1-4; no firm D call. V lost 1 base to trimming and J lost 10 bases, with 13 bases between them. Germline V gene lookup returns CDR1 SGHAT and CDR2 FQNNGV. There are 14 residues in the CDR3. Complete variable domain (other parts from reference TRBV11-2 and TRBJ1-4): EAGVAQSPRYKIIEKRQSVAFWCNPISGHATLYWYQQILGQGPKLLIQFQNNGVVDDSQLPKDRFSAERLKGVDSTLKIQPAKLEDSAVYLCASSLGLSEGKLFFGSGTQLSVL.

V and J are TRBV6-6 and TRBJ2-1, with 12 bases fitting TRBD2. CDR3 length equals 15 residues. V shed 2 bases and J 7 bases; nucleotides not matched to a gene: 3. CDR1 MNHNY and CDR2 SVGAGI come from the germline V gene (reference sequence). DNA for the CDR3: TGTGCCAGCAGTTACAAGACTAGCGGGAGTAATGAGCAGTTCTTC. Translated: CASSYKTSGSNEQFF.

Only a few counts were recorded for this clonotype. The chain uses TRBV20-1 and TRBJ2-3; 9 bases fit TRBD2. Germline V gives CDR1 DFQATT, CDR2 SNEGSKA (reference sequence). V dropped 2 bases and J dropped 2; count of bases not matched to a gene: 8. The CDR3 is made up of 16 amino acids. The CDR3 reads CSARPVAGDPTDTQYF. The CDR3 DNA reads TGCAGTGCTAGACCGGTAGCGGGAGACCCCACAGATACGCAGTATTTT.

This clonotype was seen a handful of times. In DNA form, the CDR3 reads TGCGCCAGCAGCTTGGGGGACAGGGGAACCGAGCAGTACTTC. The encoded protein is CASSLGDRGTEQYF. The chain uses TRBV5-1 and TRBJ2-7, with TRBD1 matching over 10 bases. The V gene end was trimmed by 0 bases and the J gene end by 6 bases; junction bases not matched to a gene: 3. CDR3 length: 14 residues. CDR1 is SGHRS, CDR2 YFSETQ, per germline.

On this clonotype: The junction does not match germline at one end; this may be a read error. The chain carries TRBV4-2 and TRBJ1-2; unclear D gene. CDR1 and CDR2 (germline): LGHNA, YNFKEQ. The CDR3 runs to 11 residues. CDR3 DNA: TGTGCCTGCAGCCAAGACGAGGGCTACACCTTC. Its translation is CACSQDEGYTF.

The chain carries TRBV25-1 and TRBJ2-5; D unresolved. Germline CDR1 is MGHDK and CDR2 is SYGVNS. The CDR3 runs to 14 residues. Trimming shortened V by 11 bases and J by 4 bases, and 20 bases separated the two germline ends. CDR3 loop: CAGCRASTAETQYF. In DNA, the CDR3 is TGTGCCGGCTGTCGGGCGAGTACGGCAGAGACCCAGTACTTC.

The chain combines TRBV7-9 with TRBJ2-7; TRBD2 matches 10 bases. The ends lost 5 bases at V and 7 bases at J; junction bases unmatched: 14. The V gene's germline CDR1 is SEHNR and CDR2 FQNEAQ (reference sequence). The CDR3 is 16 amino acids. As DNA, the CDR3 is TGTGCCAGCAGCGCCCTCGGGACTAGCGTTTCCAATGAGCAGTACTTC. Protein product: CASSALGTSVSNEQYF.

The CDR3 nucleotides are TGCGCCAGCAGCCCTCGGGGGGGACAAGAGACCCAGTACTTC. Translated: CASSPRGGQETQYF. V and J are TRBV4-1 and TRBJ2-5; 8 nucleotides line up with TRBD2. The length of the CDR3 is 14 residues. Germline V gene data show CDR1 as MGHRA and CDR2 as YSYEKL. V lost 4 bases and J lost 2; bases outside the gene matches: 3.

This chain links TRBV20-1 with TRBJ2-6; D might be TRBD1 or TRBD2, each matching 5 bases. Germline V gives CDR1 DFQATT, CDR2 SNEGSKA (reference sequence). The CDR3 is 16 residues long. V dropped 6 bases and J dropped 2 bases, with 17 bases sitting between them. The CDR3 region has the DNA TGCAGTGCCCCCGATGGGGCGCGGGCTGGGGCCAACGTCCTGACTTTC. As protein: CSAPDGARAGANVLTF.

The chain recombines TRBV2 with TRBJ2-5; perhaps TRBD2 as D (5 bases). The end of the DNA fits TRBJ2-7 better, so the J call may be wrong. CDR3 size: 11 residues. In germline, CDR1 is SNHLY, CDR2 FYNNEI. In nucleotides, the CDR3 is TGTGCCAGCAGTACAGCGGTCGAGCAGTACTTC. This sequence encodes CASSTAVEQYF.

This chain joins TRBV15 and TRBJ2-4, with TRBD1 identical over 9 bases. Germline V CDR1 and CDR2: LNHNV, YYDKDF (reference sequence). The V segment lost 0 bases and the J segment 0 bases; nucleotides outside the gene matches: 15. The CDR3 runs to 21 residues. The DNA of the CDR3 is TGTGCCACCAGCAGAGATTACTCCGGGACAGGGAACCGTTTAGCCAAAAACATTCAGTACTTC. This gives the protein CATSRDYSGTGNRLAKNIQYF.

J is TRBJ2-1 and V is TRBV7-2, with 7 bases aligning to TRBD1. Germline CDR1 SGHTA, CDR2 FQGNSA. The CDR3 has 15 amino acids. V trimming: 4 bases; J trimming: 3 bases; junction bases outside the gene matches: 6. The CDR3 loop reads CASSSGTVLYNEQFF. In DNA, the CDR3 is TGTGCCAGCAGCTCCGGGACAGTTCTCTACAATGAGCAGTTCTTC.

V gene TRBV5-1 combines with J gene TRBJ2-7; 10 bases line up with TRBD2. The CDR3 is 19 residues long. Germline lookup yields CDR1 SGHRS and CDR2 YFSETQ. J gave up 6 bases and V 0 bases, and 18 bases lay outside the gene matches. This CDR3 is CASSLVRGRLAGDLVEQYF. For the CDR3, the DNA is TGCGCCAGCAGCTTGGTAAGGGGGCGTCTAGCGGGAGATCTTGTCGAGCAGTACTTC.

This chain links TRBV3-1 with TRBJ2-1; unclear D gene. V was pared by 1 base and J by 9 bases, with 7 bases between. Germline V gives CDR1 LGHDT, CDR2 YNNKEL (reference sequence). CDR3 size: 12 residues. This chain's CDR3 is CASSQANFEQFF. The CDR3 nucleotides are TGTGCCAGCAGCCAAGCCAACTTTGAGCAGTTCTTC.